The present entry profiles one T cell receptor (beta chain) with its context. The record originates from a study of shared clonotypes between healthy human individuals. The study ran the assay at deep level. It was 150 to 200 ng DNA, around 33,000 T cell genomes, that sorted-subset replicate PCRs used. Per the original data handling: For the immunoSEQ data, sequences were junction-only without quality scores, so filtering differed. Assay used: immunoSEQ multiplex PCR; TCRdb lists only in-frame clones, some missing. Clone size and the V and J calls come from that table; the DNA yielded D and trimming. The table includes over a million clones, approximately 78% detected once. Trimming shortened V by 4 bases and J by 6 bases, and 16 bases separated the two germline ends. CDR1 is SGHRS and CDR2 is YFSETQ in the germline V gene. The CDR3 totals 14 residues.

Sequences were obtained from memory CD4+ T cells from PBMCs. Subset: CD45RA-negative fraction. The V gene is TRBV5-1, the J gene TRBJ1-2; D possibly corresponds to TRBD1 (5 bases). This receptor was obtained from a man aged 18 to 29 in good health. Some clones in this sample may be carry-over from other donors' samples. The chain's CDR3 is CASSTDPSGDGYTF. CDR3 in DNA: TGCGCCAGCAGCACCGACCCCTCGGGGGATGGCTACACCTTC.